This T cell receptor beta chain was sequenced for a study of blood T cell repertoires in COVID-19. Across the whole study: Sites across the United States, Italy and Spain contributed samples from acute and convalescent COVID-19. PBMCs, B-cell-depleted T cells, or T cells provided the cDNA or gDNA that made up the material.

Trimming cost V 0 bases and J 4 bases; bases outside gene matches: 9. The V gene's germline CDR1 is KGHSH and CDR2 LQKENI. CDR3 length: 17 amino acids. Sequencing used immunoSEQ multiplex PCR; TCRdb keeps in-frame clones, though not all of them. The top ten clones hold about 11% of a sample with under 350,000 clones, approximately 83% of them seen once. This chain links TRBV18 with TRBJ1-2; 9 nucleotides align to TRBD1. The specimen sequenced was peripheral blood. This TCR came from a woman between 65 and 79 years old with acute or convalescent COVID-19. CDR3 protein: CASSPPGQGNPPYGYTF. The CDR3 bases are TGTGCCAGCTCACCACCGGGACAGGGTAACCCCCCCTATGGCTACACCTTC. Based on the CDR3 plus reference TRBV18 and TRBJ1-2, the full variable domain is NAGVMQNPRHLVRRRGQEARLRCSPMKGHSHVYWYRQLPEEGLKFMVYLQKENIIDESGMPKERFSAEFPKEGPSILRIQQVVRGDSAAYFCASSPPGQGNPPYGYTFGSGTRLTVV.